The 29 T cell receptor beta chains given below trace back to one sample, sequenced in a study of cytomegalovirus exposure and HLA in healthy donors. Data came from immunoSEQ multiplex PCR; TCRdb stores just in-frame clones and leaves some out. The sample consists of roughly 58,000 clones, over 75% of them appearing once. The sample was PBMCs. These receptors were collected from a man aged 18-30 years in good health and CMV-seronegative.

The chain uses TRBV11-2 and TRBJ2-5, with TRBD1 identical over 7 bases. This CDR3 comprises 15 residues. CDR1 and CDR2 from the germline V gene are SGHAT and FQNNGV. Trimming took 2 bases from V and 1 from J; bases not matched to a gene: 4. As DNA, the CDR3 is TGTGCCAGCAGCTTAAGTACAGGGGCCCAAGAGACCCAGTACTTC. This encodes CASSLSTGAQETQYF.

The rearrangement uses TRBV29-1 and TRBJ1-4; TRBD1 matches at 10 bases. Looked up from germline, CDR1 is SQVTM and CDR2 is ANQGSEA. The CDR3 loop spans 13 amino acids. After removal of 7 bases from V and 8 bases from J, the junction contained 7 bases not matched to a gene. The DNA for the CDR3 is TGCAGCGCGAAGACAGGGGGCGGGGAAAAACTGTTTTTT. It encodes CSAKTGGGEKLFF.

This chain links TRBV30 with TRBJ1-4; the match to TRBD1 covers 8 bases. The CDR3 totals 14 residues. V gave up 3 bases and J gave up 2 bases; unmatched junction bases: 2. Germline V gene data show CDR1 as GTSNPN and CDR2 as SVGIG (reference sequence). The CDR3 reads CAWRYRGTNEKLFF. The DNA of the CDR3 is TGTGCCTGGAGGTACAGGGGGACTAATGAAAAACTGTTTTTT.

This chain connects TRBV13 to TRBJ1-1; the D gene is possibly TRBD1 (6 bases). This CDR3 is 13 amino acids long. Trimming took off 6 bases at V and 6 bases at J, with 14 bases between the two ends. Germline CDR1 and CDR2: PRHDT and FYEKMQ (reference sequence). In DNA form, the CDR3 reads TGTGCCAGCAGACCCACAGGGAGTGCTGAAGCTTTCTTT. Translation gives CASRPTGSAEAFF.

The genes are TRBV2 and TRBJ2-7; D is possibly TRBD1 (6 bases). The CDR3 runs to 15 residues. Germline V gene lookup returns CDR1 SNHLY and CDR2 FYNNEI. Between the trimmed V and J ends, which lost 7 bases and 6 bases, there was a span of 22 bases. In DNA form, the CDR3 reads TGTGCCAGCATTTCCTTCGACGGATTGGGGGCCGAGCAGTACTTC. It encodes CASISFDGLGAEQYF.

This chain links TRBV5-1 with TRBJ2-7; TRBD2 might be the D (6 bases). The CDR3 extends over 14 amino acids. The V gene lost 0 bases and the J gene lost 5 bases, with 12 bases spanning the gap. The germline V gene encodes CDR1 SGHRS and CDR2 YFSETQ. The CDR3 region has the DNA TGCGCCAGCAGCTTGGCCGGGGGAACGGACGAGCAGTACTTC. Protein sequence: CASSLAGGTDEQYF.

The chain couples TRBV27 to TRBJ2-3; 9 bases fit TRBD1. Per the germline V gene, CDR1 is MNHEY and CDR2 is SMNVEV (reference sequence). V gave up 5 bases and J gave up 6 bases; unmatched junction bases: 15. CDR3 length: 17 residues. CDR3 region: CASSHSIGDRVMDTQYF. As DNA, the CDR3 is TGTGCCAGCAGTCACTCGATAGGGGACAGGGTGATGGATACGCAGTATTTT.

For the CDR3, the DNA is TGTGCCAGCAGCCTCCCGGACACTGAAGCTTTCTTT. This gives the protein CASSLPDTEAFF. The chain carries TRBV5-4 and TRBJ1-1; D unresolved. The CDR3 extends over 12 amino acids. Per germline, CDR1 SGHNT and CDR2 YYREEE (reference sequence). Deletions cut 4 bases from V and 3 bases from J, with 7 bases between.

The rearrangement uses TRBV27 and TRBJ1-2; TRBD1 matches at 8 bases. Germline loops: CDR1 MNHEY, CDR2 SMNVEV (reference sequence). The V gene end was trimmed by 4 bases and the J gene end by 10 bases; junction bases not matched to a gene: 11. This CDR3 is built from 14 residues. CDR3 sequence reads: CASSSNRGTGVYTF. CDR3 in DNA: TGTGCCAGCAGTTCAAACAGGGGGACCGGGGTCTACACCTTC.

V gene TRBV5-8 combines with J gene TRBJ1-2; TRBD1 matches at 7 bases. After removal of 4 bases from V and 5 bases from J, the junction contained 11 bases not matched to a gene. Germline CDR1 is SGHTS and CDR2 is YDEGEE. The CDR3 totals 15 residues. The CDR3 bases are TGTGCCAGCAGCCCCAGACAGGGAGGAGGGTATGGCTACACCTTC. Encoded protein: CASSPRQGGGYGYTF. The entire variable domain, with the rest obtained from reference TRBV5-8 and TRBJ1-2, is as follows: EAGVTQSPTHLIKTRGQQATLRCSPISGHTSVYWYQQALGLGLQFLLWYDEGEERNRGNFPPRFSGRQFPNYSSELNVNALELEDSALYLCASSPRQGGGYGYTFGSGTRLTVV.

In the case of this clone: Different DNA sequences within this sample yield the same CDR3. The gene calls are TRBV19 and TRBJ1-5; TRBD1 matches 9 bases. The germline CDR1 and CDR2 sequences are LNHDA and SQIVND (reference sequence). The CDR3 loop spans 15 amino acids. With V trimmed by 3 bases and J by 2 bases, 2 bases remained unmatched. The CDR3 sequence: CASSIDRGGNQPQHF. In DNA form, the CDR3 reads TGTGCCAGTAGTATTGACAGGGGGGGCAATCAGCCCCAGCATTTT.

The V gene is TRBV29-1, the J gene TRBJ1-2; unclear D gene. The CDR3 is 11 residues long. The germline V gene has CDR1 SQVTM and CDR2 ANQGSEA. The V end was cut by 6 bases, the J end by 6 bases, with 11 bases between. The CDR3: CSVRGLDGYTF. The CDR3 nucleotides read TGCAGCGTGCGGGGTTTGGATGGCTACACCTTC.

The chain employs TRBV14 and TRBJ1-2, with D unresolved. The CDR3 sequence is 11 residues long. Germline CDR1 SGHDN, CDR2 FVKESK. V was trimmed by 1 base and J by 7 bases, leaving 4 bases between them. CDR3 DNA sequence: TGTGCCAGCAGCCAAGCGGGTGGCTACACCTTC. Encoded protein: CASSQAGGYTF.

This clone was observed a few times. This rearrangement joins TRBV7-2 to TRBJ2-5; D gene uncertain. CDR3 length: 14 residues. CDR1 and CDR2 from the germline V gene are SGHTA and FQGNSA. V was shortened by 5 bases and J by 5 bases, with 15 bases between the two germline ends. CDR3 coding DNA: TGTGCCAGCAGCCCCCGGAGAAGGATGGAGACCCAGTACTTC. The encoded protein is CASSPRRRMETQYF.

The V gene is TRBV9, the J gene TRBJ1-3; tentatively, D is TRBD1 (6 bases). CDR1 is SGDLS, CDR2 YYNGEE, per germline. V shed 0 bases and J shed 6 bases, with 13 bases lying between them. This CDR3 has 15 amino acids. CDR3 protein: CASSVGRGIVNTIYF. CDR3 sequence (DNA): TGTGCCAGCAGCGTAGGTAGGGGGATAGTAAACACCATATATTTT.

This rearrangement joins TRBV2 to TRBJ2-5; the match to TRBD1 covers 10 bases. V shed 7 bases, J shed 2 bases, and the junction held 7 bases outside the gene matches. The germline CDR1 and CDR2 sequences are SNHLY and FYNNEI. CDR3 length: 15 amino acids. The CDR3 here is CASTPGTGAQETQYF. For the CDR3, the DNA is TGTGCCAGCACACCCGGGACAGGGGCTCAAGAGACCCAGTACTTC. Full variable domain (rest looked up from reference TRBV2 and TRBJ2-5): EPEVTQTPSHQVTQMGQEVILRCVPISNHLYFYWYRQILGQKVEFLVSFYNNEISEKSEIFDDQFSVERPDGSNFTLKIRSTKLEDSAMYFCASTPGTGAQETQYFGPGTRLLVL.

This clone was found once. The chain recombines TRBV5-1 with TRBJ2-7; D perhaps matches TRBD2 (5 bases). Per the germline V gene, CDR1 is SGHRS and CDR2 is YFSETQ. The CDR3 runs to 15 residues. Between the trimmed V and J ends, which lost 0 bases and 7 bases, there was a span of 17 bases. The DNA for the CDR3 is TGCGCCAGCAGCTTGGGATCGGAGGCCCAAGGAGAGCAGTACTTC. Translated, it gives CASSLGSEAQGEQYF.

The sample holds one count of this clone. V usage is TRBV6-5 and J usage is TRBJ2-7; possible D gene TRBD1, 6 bases. This CDR3 has 15 residues. CDR1 is MNHEY, CDR2 SVGAGI, per germline. V lost 3 bases and J lost 6, with 18 bases in between. The CDR3 sequence: CASSYSLQGLREQYF. CDR3 nucleotide sequence: TGTGCCAGCAGTTATTCGCTACAGGGTCTCCGCGAGCAGTACTTC.

V gene TRBV19 combines with J gene TRBJ2-3; 9 positions agree with TRBD2. The CDR3 consists of 15 residues. CDR1 and CDR2 (germline): LNHDA, SQIVND (reference sequence). V was clipped by 3 bases and J by 4 bases; unmatched bases: 5. CDR3 loop: CASSISGRGPDTQYF. The CDR3 DNA sequence: TGTGCCAGTAGTATTAGCGGGAGAGGTCCAGATACGCAGTATTTT. Based on the CDR3 plus reference TRBV19 and TRBJ2-3, the full variable domain is DGGITQSPKYLFRKEGQNVTLSCEQNLNHDAMYWYRQDPGQGLRLIYYSQIVNDFQKGDIAEGYSVSREKKESFPLTVTSAQKNPTAFYLCASSISGRGPDTQYFGPGTRLTVL.

The gene calls are TRBV7-9 and TRBJ1-4, with D possibly matching TRBD1 (6 bases). The CDR3 sequence is 15 residues long. V lost 6 bases, J lost 8 bases, and 19 bases lay in between. The germline gives CDR1 SEHNR, CDR2 FQNEAQ (reference sequence). The CDR3 region has the DNA TGTGCCAGCAGTTCAACTTCGATAGGGGGAGAAAAACTGTTTTTT. Translated: CASSSTSIGGEKLFF.

The rearrangement links TRBV7-3 to TRBJ2-7; D is perhaps TRBD2 (6 bases). With 5 bases removed from V and 0 bases from J, the gap between germline ends came to 14 bases. The CDR3 covers 15 residues. CDR1 and CDR2 (germline): SGHTA, FQGTGA. The CDR3 is CASSSGGVSSYEQYF. The CDR3 DNA reads as TGTGCCAGCAGCAGCGGCGGGGTATCCTCCTACGAGCAGTACTTC.

The rearrangement links TRBV29-1 to TRBJ2-2; D gene uncertain. V gave up 4 bases and J gave up 1 base, with 4 bases separating them. The CDR3 has 12 amino acids. Germline V gene sequence: CDR1 SQVTM, CDR2 ANQGSEA. CDR3 sequence: CSVGVNTGELFF. The CDR3 DNA reads TGCAGCGTTGGAGTGAACACCGGGGAGCTGTTTTTT.

The chain combines TRBV9 with TRBJ2-5; a possible D gene is TRBD1 (6 bases). Germline CDR1 SGDLS, CDR2 YYNGEE. This CDR3 is built from 14 residues. The ends were cut back, 0 bases at V and 3 bases at J, with 9 bases in the middle. DNA for the CDR3: TGTGCCAGCAGCGTAGGGACAGCAAAAGAGACCCAGTACTTC. Amino acids: CASSVGTAKETQYF.

This chain uses TRBV19 with TRBJ1-1; 8 bases align to TRBD1. CDR1 and CDR2 from the germline V gene are LNHDA and SQIVND (reference sequence). The CDR3 sequence is 14 residues long. Trimming took 5 bases from V and 4 from J; bases not matched to a gene: 6. CDR3 region: CASSLAGTGTEAFF. CDR3 in DNA: TGTGCCAGTAGTCTGGCAGGGACAGGCACTGAAGCTTTCTTT.

The chain uses TRBV5-6 and TRBJ1-5; D is perhaps TRBD1 (5 bases). This CDR3 spans 16 amino acids. Trimming cost V 0 bases and J 3 bases, with 13 bases left between them. Germline values: CDR1 SGHDT, CDR2 YYEEEE. The CDR3 spells CASSLAVAGNNQPQHF. The CDR3 nucleotides are TGTGCCAGCAGCTTGGCGGTCGCAGGGAACAATCAGCCCCAGCATTTT.

The J gene is TRBJ2-7, the V gene TRBV27, with D perhaps TRBD2 (6 bases). V lost 2 bases and J lost 2, with 10 bases in between. In germline, CDR1 is MNHEY, CDR2 SMNVEV (reference sequence). The CDR3 runs 14 residues. The CDR3 region is CASSLKGGPYEQYF. In DNA, the CDR3 is TGTGCCAGCAGTTTAAAGGGAGGCCCCTACGAGCAGTACTTC.

The genes are TRBV2 and TRBJ1-1; 8 bases agree with TRBD1. The germline CDR1 and CDR2 sequences are SNHLY and FYNNEI. The V and J ends lost 7 bases and 2 bases, in that order; junction bases with no gene match: 9. The CDR3 is 15 residues long. In DNA form, the CDR3 reads TGTGCCAGCATCCTGGACAGGGCGGGAAACACTGAAGCTTTCTTT. Its translation is CASILDRAGNTEAFF.

This rearrangement joins TRBV19 to TRBJ2-3; 10 bases are a match to TRBD2. Germline V lookup: CDR1 LNHDA, CDR2 SQIVND (reference sequence). V trimming: 6 bases; J trimming: 3 bases; junction bases outside the gene matches: 6. There are 15 residues in the CDR3. The CDR3 DNA reads TGTGCCAGTAGCCTAGCGGGAGATACGACAGATACGCAGTATTTT. Residues: CASSLAGDTTDTQYF.

The chain employs TRBV5-1 and TRBJ2-7; D ambiguous. Germline CDR1 is SGHRS and CDR2 is YFSETQ. The CDR3 covers 14 residues. The V gene lost 1 base and the J gene lost 1 base, with 9 bases spanning the gap. CDR3 sequence reads: CASSLNTGSYEQYF. The CDR3 region has the DNA TGCGCCAGCAGCTTGAATACGGGTTCCTACGAGCAGTACTTC.